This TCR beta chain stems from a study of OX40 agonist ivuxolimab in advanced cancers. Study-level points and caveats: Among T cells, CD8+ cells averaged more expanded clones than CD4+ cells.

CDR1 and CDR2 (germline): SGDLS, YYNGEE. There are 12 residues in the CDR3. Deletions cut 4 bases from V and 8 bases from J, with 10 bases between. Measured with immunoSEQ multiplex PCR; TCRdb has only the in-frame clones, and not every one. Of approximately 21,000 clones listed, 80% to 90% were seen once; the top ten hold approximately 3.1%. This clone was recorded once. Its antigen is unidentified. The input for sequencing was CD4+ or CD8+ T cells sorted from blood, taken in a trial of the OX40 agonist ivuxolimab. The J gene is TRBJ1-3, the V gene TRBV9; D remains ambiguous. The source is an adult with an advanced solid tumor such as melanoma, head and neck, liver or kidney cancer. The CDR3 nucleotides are TGTGCCAGCAGCAAAGATGTCGACACCATATATTTT. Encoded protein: CASSKDVDTIYF.